This section outlines one TCR beta chain sequence together with its context. As yet, its antigen is unknown. The record originates from a study of CD8 T cells in ankylosing spondylitis. The study's findings and limits: Reportedly, disease-linked clones are significantly enriched in ankylosing spondylitis patients' matched synovial fluid. A TCR beta motif made of several highly homologous variants seemed typical of ankylosing spondylitis blood.

This CDR3 comprises 18 residues. J lost 1 base, V lost 4 bases, and 8 bases had no gene match. In germline, CDR1 is SGHRS, CDR2 YFSETQ. TCRdb used MiXCR to reprocess the 5' RACE reads, holding one entry per CDR3 protein. Of hundreds of thousands of distinct CDR3 sequences in the sample, roughly a tenth are singletons; the top ten hold 21%. This TCR came from a male donor with ankylosing spondylitis or in good health (not recorded which). The sample taken for sequencing was blood, either unsorted or a sorted T cell fraction (not recorded which). The chain recombines TRBV5-1 with TRBJ2-1, with 13 bases identical to TRBD2. For the CDR3, the DNA is TGCGCCAGCAGCCCGCCGACTAGCGGGGGGTGGTCCTACAATGAGCAGTTCTTC. Translated: CASSPPTSGGWSYNEQFF.